The sequence of this T cell receptor (beta chain) was determined in a study of shared clonotypes between healthy human individuals. About the research overall: CD4 naive and memory got three plates each, CD8 naive two, CD8 memory one.

Germline CDR1 is MDHEN and CDR2 is SYDVKM. The CDR3 has 13 residues. V was pared by 10 bases and J by 2 bases, with 3 bases of the junction left unmatched. The investigators split CD4+ cells into a CD45RA+ naive subset and a CD45RA-negative memory subset. Deep-level assay runs were performed. The method was immunoSEQ multiplex PCR; TCRdb's version includes in-frame clones alone and lacks a portion of them. The sample includes 2 million to 2.5 million clones, 90% to 95% of them seen just once. The receptor was derived from a man between 18 and 35 years old in good health. Some clones in this sample may be carry-over from other donors' samples. The sequenced sample was naive CD4+ T cells from PBMCs. Described subset: CD45RA+ positively selected. This sequence joins TRBV28 and TRBJ2-1; 9 positions match TRBD2. The CDR3 sequence: CATLAGPYNEQFF. The CDR3 DNA sequence: TGTGCCACCCTAGCGGGGCCCTACAATGAGCAGTTCTTC.